The rows below give T cell receptor beta chains drawn from one sample of a study of T cell repertoires in cytomegalovirus infection. For these TCRs, the target antigens are not known. TCRdb re-analysed the reads in MiXCR, keeping a single row per CDR3 protein. The data show about 700,000 distinct CDR3 sequences, roughly 36% seen once. Here the sequenced sample was cultured PBMCs, taken from culture after CMV antigen stimulation. These receptors originate from a human donor in good health (CMV status not recorded). Some clones in this sample may be carry-over from other donors' samples. Each CDR3 is given with its conserved first and last residue. A D gene is named only where the DNA matches it firmly. Where a row states a size, it is once, few, many or the class of an expanded clone; other rows omit it.

few	NA	TRBV7-2	TRBJ2-2	CASSLVGYTGELFF	TGTGCCAGCAGCTTAGTGGGTTACACCGGGGAGCTGTTTTTT
few	TRBD1	TRBV7-6	TRBJ2-5	CASSEQGALVETQYF	TGTGCCAGCAGCGAACAGGGGGCGTTAGTAGAGACCCAGTACTTC
NA	NA	TRBV15	TRBJ2-3	CATSRVADPLPDTQYF	TGTGCCACCAGCAGAGTGGCGGACCCTCTCCCAGATACGCAGTATTTT
NA	TRBD2	TRBV6-2/TRBV6-3	TRBJ2-7	CASSSLAGAVYEQYF	TGTGCCAGCAGTTCTTTAGCGGGAGCTGTCTACGAGCAGTACTTC
NA	NA	TRBV10-3	TRBJ2-7	CAITGALSYEQYF	TGTGCCATCACAGGGGCCTTATCCTACGAGCAGTACTTC
NA	NA	TRBV19	TRBJ1-1	CATTWGAEGTEAFF	TGTGCCACCACATGGGGGGCCGAAGGAACTGAAGCTTTCTTT
NA	NA	TRBV19	TRBJ2-3	CASSLDRQITSTDTQYF	TGTGCCAGTAGTCTTGACCGGCAAATTACTAGCACAGATACGCAGTATTTT
NA	NA	TRBV6-2/TRBV6-3	TRBJ1-1	CASSYSTGAFF	TGTGCCAGCAGTTACTCGACTGGGGCTTTCTTT
few	NA	TRBV6-1	TRBJ2-5	CASSELPRETQYF	TGTGCCAGCAGTGAACTACCGAGGGAGACCCAGTACTTC
NA	NA	TRBV6-2/TRBV6-3	TRBJ2-1	CASSYSRVREFF	TGTGCCAGCAGTTACTCGAGGGTTAGGGAGTTCTTC
few	NA	TRBV6-1	TRBJ1-4	CASSEPGRSTNEKLFF	TGTGCCAGCAGTGAACCAGGGAGATCGACTAATGAAAAACTGTTTTTT
NA	NA	TRBV12-3/TRBV12-4	TRBJ2-5	CASSFTGITQYF	TGTGCCAGCAGCTTCACAGGGATTACCCAGTACTTC
NA	NA	TRBV19	TRBJ2-1	CASSITAREQFF	TGTGCCAGTAGTATAACAGCCAGGGAGCAGTTCTTC
few	NA	TRBV4-1	TRBJ2-1	CASSQGMIYNEQFF	TGCGCCAGCAGCCAAGGGATGATCTACAATGAGCAGTTCTTC
NA	TRBD2	TRBV7-2	TRBJ2-5	CASSFLAGAYQETQYF	TGTGCCAGCAGCTTCCTAGCGGGAGCATATCAAGAGACCCAGTACTTC
few	TRBD1	TRBV7-9	TRBJ2-1	CASSFVDRGLNEQFF	TGTGCCAGCAGCTTTGTGGACAGGGGACTCAATGAGCAGTTCTTC
NA	NA	TRBV7-9	TRBJ2-1	CASSLEGSNSYNEQFF	TGTGCCAGCAGCTTAGAGGGCTCGAACTCCTACAATGAGCAGTTCTTC
NA	TRBD2	TRBV20-1	TRBJ2-1	CSATRLAGGGNEQFF	TGCAGTGCAACCCGACTAGCGGGAGGGGGGAATGAGCAGTTCTTC
NA	NA	TRBV7-2	TRBJ1-3	CASSLGGSGPSGNTIYF	TGTGCCAGCAGCTTAGGGGGGTCGGGACCCTCTGGAAACACCATATATTTT
NA	TRBD2	TRBV6-1	TRBJ2-1	CASSRVAGGPYNEQFF	TGTGCCAGCAGTAGGGTAGCGGGAGGGCCGTATAATGAGCAGTTCTTC
few	NA	TRBV6-2/TRBV6-3	TRBJ2-5	CASSLSPLETQYF	TGTGCCAGCAGTCTCTCCCCGTTAGAGACCCAGTACTTC
NA	TRBD2	TRBV20-1	TRBJ2-3	CSATPSGGSTDTQYF	TGCAGTGCTACCCCTAGCGGAGGTAGCACAGATACGCAGTATTTT
few	NA	TRBV12-3/TRBV12-4	TRBJ2-2	CASSLNQNTGELFF	TGTGCCAGCAGTTTGAACCAGAACACCGGGGAGCTGTTTTTT
few	NA	TRBV19	TRBJ1-1	CASSISRAEGAFF	TGTGCCAGTAGTATATCCAGAGCCGAAGGAGCTTTCTTT
NA	TRBD1	TRBV7-4	TRBJ2-1	CASSSGQAHNEQFF	TGTGCCAGCAGCTCGGGACAGGCACACAATGAGCAGTTCTTC
NA	NA	TRBV7-6	TRBJ2-1	CASRPAPTGSYNEQFF	TGTGCCAGCAGGCCCGCTCCCACGGGGTCCTACAATGAGCAGTTCTTC
NA	TRBD2	TRBV7-2	TRBJ2-6	CASSFRTSGDYGANVLTF	TGTGCCAGCAGCTTCCGGACTAGCGGGGACTATGGGGCCAACGTCCTGACTTTC
NA	NA	TRBV7-8	TRBJ2-5	CASGSLTGTQYF	TGTGCCAGCGGATCTTTAACGGGGACCCAGTACTTC
few	NA	TRBV6-6	TRBJ1-2	CASSPAGISNGYTF	TGTGCCAGCAGTCCCGCAGGGATTTCAAATGGCTACACCTTC
NA	NA	TRBV19	TRBJ1-1	CASRDLRGGMNTEAFF	TGTGCCAGTAGGGATCTCCGAGGGGGTATGAACACTGAAGCTTTCTTT
NA	NA	TRBV4-1	TRBJ1-2	CASSQGDRFPRGYTF	TGTGCCAGCAGCCAAGGAGACAGGTTCCCTCGAGGCTACACCTTC
few	NA	TRBV20-1	TRBJ2-7	CSARDQGIGYEQYF	TGCAGTGCTAGAGACCAGGGTATTGGTTACGAGCAGTACTTC
few	NA	TRBV7-4	TRBJ2-2	CASSQGQPDTGELFF	TGTGCCAGCAGCCAAGGACAGCCCGACACCGGGGAGCTGTTTTTT
NA	NA	TRBV6-5	TRBJ1-6	CASSVSSYNSPLHF	TGTGCCAGCAGCGTAAGCTCCTATAATTCACCCCTCCACTTT
NA	TRBD2	TRBV7-9	TRBJ2-6	CASSPGGVGANVLTF	TGTGCCAGCAGCCCCGGGGGGGTTGGGGCCAACGTCCTGACTTTC
many	NA	TRBV7-2	TRBJ2-1	CASSPYGGNEQFF	TGTGCCAGCAGCCCCTATGGGGGGAATGAGCAGTTCTTC
many	NA	TRBV7-2	TRBJ2-5	CASSLVSDETQYF	TGTGCCAGCAGCTTAGTTTCCGATGAGACCCAGTACTTC
NA	NA	TRBV7-9	TRBJ1-1	CASSPIFEAFF	TGTGCCAGCAGCCCTATTTTTGAAGCTTTCTTT
NA	NA	TRBV7-2	TRBJ2-1	CASSLNTGGFSEQFF	TGTGCCAGCAGCTTAAATACTGGGGGTTTCAGTGAGCAGTTCTTC
few	NA	TRBV12-3/TRBV12-4	TRBJ1-2	CASSLGGAAGGYTF	TGTGCCAGCAGCCTGGGGGGAGCCGCGGGTGGCTACACCTTC
NA	TRBD2	TRBV5-6	TRBJ2-1	CASSLGTSGSIYEQFF	TGTGCCAGCAGCTTGGGGACTAGCGGGAGCATTTATGAGCAGTTCTTC
NA	NA	TRBV20-1	TRBJ1-4	CSAGALTNEKLFF	TGCAGTGCTGGGGCCCTTACTAATGAAAAACTGTTTTTT